The entry below gives a single TCR beta chain sequence along with its context. The sample comes from a study of blood T cell repertoires in COVID-19. The wider study: The study drew acute and convalescent COVID-19 samples from the United States, Italy and Spain. From T cells, B-cell-depleted T cells, or PBMCs came the material, which was cDNA or gDNA.

V was shortened by 7 bases and J by 4 bases, with 13 bases between the two germline ends. The CDR3 has 13 residues. The germline CDR1 and CDR2 sequences are ENHRY and SYGVKD. Per the original methods: Reference gene primer amplification in the assay estimated nucleated cell counts. This table comes from immunoSEQ multiplex PCR, and its TCRdb copy is limited to in-frame clones, with some not included. V and J calls and clone size follow that table, whereas D and trimming were derived from the DNA. The sample comprises about 87,000 clones, around four fifths of which are singletons, and more than 2% rests with the top ten.

This receptor was obtained from a woman aged 70-85 years with acute or convalescent COVID-19. This rearrangement joins TRBV10-3 to TRBJ1-2, with D possibly matching TRBD1 (5 bases). Sequenced input: peripheral blood. In DNA, the CDR3 is TGTGCCATCACGGGGGACCCGTCCTATGGCTACACCTTC. Its protein product is CAITGDPSYGYTF.